The next 20 T cell receptor beta chains were all read from a single sample in a study of post-analysis software for immune sequencing data. Unique molecular identifiers had been added to the TCR beta cDNA libraries. TCRdb re-called the PCR reads through MiXCR, storing one row per CDR3 protein. This sample carries roughly 800,000 distinct CDR3 sequences, around 46% of them seen once, and the ten largest clones take 4.9%. General study findings and limits: Patients showed TRBV5-6, TRBV5-1 and TRBV20-1 among about five TRBV segments more frequent than in controls.

These receptors' antigens are unknown. The source material was blood. Every receptor here comes from a girl aged 5 to 17 with multiple sclerosis.

A few counts support this clonotype. The CDR3 loop is CASSLGHNEKLFF. CDR3 coding DNA: TGCGCCAGCAGCTTGGGACATAATGAAAAACTGTTTTTT. The rearrangement links TRBV5-1 to TRBJ1-4; D remains unclear. Trimming removed 0 bases at V and 4 bases at J, with 4 bases between. This CDR3 is built from 13 residues. Germline CDR1 is SGHRS and CDR2 is YFSETQ.

This clonotype was observed a few times. The gene calls are TRBV29-1 and TRBJ2-7; 7 nucleotides match TRBD2. Unmatched junction bases numbered 9, after V lost 3 bases and J lost 7 bases. This CDR3 spans 13 amino acids. Looked up from germline, CDR1 is SQVTM and CDR2 is ANQGSEA. The CDR3 loop is CSVDREGVGEQYF. CDR3 nucleotides: TGCAGCGTTGATAGGGAGGGAGTGGGTGAGCAGTACTTC.

This chain joins TRBV6-1 and TRBJ1-2; TRBD1 is a possible D gene (5 bases). V lost 4 bases and J lost 8, with 14 bases in between. The CDR3 runs to 13 residues. Per germline, CDR1 MNHNS and CDR2 SASEGT. The CDR3 region has the DNA TGTGCCAGCAGTGTCTTGGGGGTTGGAGGCTACACCTTC. It translates to CASSVLGVGGYTF.

This clonotype was seen just once. The J gene is TRBJ2-1, the V gene TRBV6-2 or TRBV6-3, with D possibly TRBD1 on 5 matching bases. Germline V gene sequence: CDR1 MNHEY, CDR2 SVGEGT. CDR3 length: 14 amino acids. Trimming removed 7 bases from V and 8 bases from J, with 18 bases in between. Here the CDR3 reads CASTRVGALDEQFF. The DNA for the CDR3 is TGTGCCAGCACCCGGGTAGGGGCTCTGGATGAGCAGTTCTTC.

The chain is built from TRBV5-1 and TRBJ1-1, with D perhaps TRBD1 (6 bases). The CDR3 length is 14 residues. With 4 bases removed from V and 2 bases from J, the gap between germline ends came to 12 bases. Germline V gives CDR1 SGHRS, CDR2 YFSETQ. CDR3 nucleotides: TGCGCCAGCAGCACGACGGGGGGCAACACTGAAGCTTTCTTT. Its translation: CASSTTGGNTEAFF.

V and J are TRBV10-3 and TRBJ2-1, with 11 positions matching TRBD2. Germline lookup yields CDR1 ENHRY and CDR2 SYGVKD. The CDR3 is 15 residues long. V dropped 2 bases and J dropped 9; count of bases not matched to a gene: 6. As DNA, the CDR3 is TGTGCCATCAGTGAGATAGCTAGCGGGAGGCCTGAGCAGTTCTTC. It codes for CAISEIASGRPEQFF.

This sequence joins TRBV7-2 and TRBJ2-4; tentative D call: TRBD1 (6 bases). The end of the DNA fits TRBJ2-7 better, so the J call may be wrong. CDR3 size: 15 residues. Germline CDR1 reads SGHTA; CDR2 reads FQGNSA. For the CDR3, the DNA is TGTGCCAGCAGCTCCCGGGACACTCTCGGCTACGAGCAGTACTTC. This sequence encodes CASSSRDTLGYEQYF.

The chain joins TRBV5-5 to TRBJ1-2; 7 positions match TRBD1. This CDR3 region has 15 residues. Germline CDR1 and CDR2: SGHKS and YYEKEE (reference sequence). The V segment lost 4 bases and the J segment 2 bases; nucleotides outside the gene matches: 8. Here the CDR3 reads CASSPITTGNYGYTF. The CDR3 bases are TGTGCCAGCAGCCCGATAACGACAGGGAACTATGGCTACACCTTC.

This chain connects TRBV5-5 to TRBJ2-5, with TRBD1 matching over 11 bases. Germline CDR1 SGHKS, CDR2 YYEKEE (reference sequence). The CDR3 extends over 12 amino acids. After removal of 4 bases from V and 13 bases from J, the junction contained 6 bases not matched to a gene. The CDR3 region has the DNA TGTGCCAGCAGCCAAGGGACAGGGGGTCTGTACTTC. Residues: CASSQGTGGLYF.

The V gene is TRBV7-9, the J gene TRBJ1-4, with D unresolved. The CDR3 loop spans 15 amino acids. Looked up from germline, CDR1 is SEHNR and CDR2 is FQNEAQ (reference sequence). Trimming shortened V by 3 bases and J by 0 bases, and 8 bases separated the two germline ends. CDR3 DNA sequence: TGTGCCAGCAGCTTCGGACGTGCAACTAATGAAAAACTGTTTTTT. Translated: CASSFGRATNEKLFF. The complete variable domain, with remaining parts taken from reference TRBV7-9 and TRBJ1-4, reads DTGVSQNPRHKITKRGQNVTFRCDPISEHNRLYWYRQTLGQGPEFLTYFQNEAQLEKSRLLSDRFSAERPKGSFSTLEIQRTEQGDSAMYLCASSFGRATNEKLFFGSGTQLSVL.

This clonotype occurred a few times. V gene TRBV6-5 combines with J gene TRBJ2-7; D call uncertain. Germline V gene lookup returns CDR1 MNHEY and CDR2 SVGAGI. The V end was cut by 0 bases, the J end by 0 bases, with 12 bases between. The CDR3 contains 16 residues. The CDR3, as DNA: TGTGCCAGCAGTTACTCGAGAGGCGGAACCTCCTACGAGCAGTACTTC. It translates to CASSYSRGGTSYEQYF.

This chain connects TRBV5-8 to TRBJ1-1; no definite D call. The ends were cut back, 2 bases at V and 0 bases at J, with 8 bases in the middle. This CDR3 spans 14 amino acids. Germline V gene sequence: CDR1 SGHTS, CDR2 YDEGEE. CDR3 in amino acids: CASSFILLNTEAFF. The CDR3 DNA is TGTGCCAGCAGCTTTATCCTACTGAACACTGAAGCTTTCTTT. The complete variable domain, with remaining parts taken from reference TRBV5-8 and TRBJ1-1, reads EAGVTQSPTHLIKTRGQQATLRCSPISGHTSVYWYQQALGLGLQFLLWYDEGEERNRGNFPPRFSGRQFPNYSSELNVNALELEDSALYLCASSFILLNTEAFFGQGTRLTVV.

The CDR3 DNA sequence: TGCGCCAGCAGCTTGGATACAGGATCGAACACTGAAGCTTTCTTT. Residues: CASSLDTGSNTEAFF. The chain employs TRBV5-1 and TRBJ1-1; D might be TRBD1 (5 bases). CDR1 and CDR2 (germline): SGHRS, YFSETQ. The CDR3 extends over 15 amino acids. V shed 0 bases and J shed 1 base, with 10 bases lying between them.

The chain links TRBV12-3 or TRBV12-4 to TRBJ2-7; D might be TRBD1 or TRBD2, each matching 5 bases. V was clipped by 2 bases and J by 1 base, with 9 bases between them. CDR3 length equals 14 residues. The DNA of the CDR3 is TGTGCCAGCAGTTTAATCGAGGGGTCCTACGAGCAGTACTTC. Its protein product is CASSLIEGSYEQYF.

This clonotype has just a few counts. The chain employs TRBV20-1 and TRBJ1-2; no firm D call. The CDR3 has 14 residues. From germline, CDR1 is DFQATT and CDR2 SNEGSKA (reference sequence). Trimming took 6 bases from V and 7 from J, leaving 21 bases between them. CDR3 residues: CSATTPARIGGYTF. The CDR3 bases are TGCAGTGCCACAACCCCGGCGCGGATCGGTGGCTACACCTTC.

This clonotype showed up just a few times. The junction and the germline gene differ at one end; a read error may be behind it. The chain joins TRBV20-1 to TRBJ2-3, with TRBD2 matching 10 bases. CDR3 length: 19 amino acids. The V gene's germline CDR1 is DFQATT and CDR2 SNEGSKA (reference sequence). The CDR3 DNA follows: TGCAGTGCTAGGACAGACGAACTAGCGGGAAGGGGGCGCACGGATACGCAGTATTTT. It specifies CSARTDELAGRGRTDTQYF.

The CDR3 sequence: CASSLPTSGVAKNIQYF. For the CDR3, the DNA is TGTGCCAGCAGCTTACCTACTAGCGGAGTAGCCAAAAACATTCAGTACTTC. The chain uses TRBV11-2 and TRBJ2-4, with 8 positions matching TRBD2. The germline V gene encodes CDR1 SGHAT and CDR2 FQNNGV. CDR3 length: 17 amino acids. The ends lost 2 bases at V and 0 bases at J; junction bases unmatched: 6.

The chain recombines TRBV6-6 with TRBJ2-4; possibly TRBD1 or TRBD2 for D (5 bases each). The V gene's germline CDR1 is MNHNY and CDR2 SVGAGI (reference sequence). Deletions cut 6 bases from V and 13 bases from J, with 16 bases between. CDR3 length: 12 amino acids. CDR3 amino acids: CASSAQLREQYF. CDR3 bases: TGTGCCAGCAGCGCTCAACTCAGGGAGCAGTACTTC.

The J gene is TRBJ2-1, the V gene TRBV7-2; D gene uncertain. V was cut by 2 bases and J by 6 bases, with 8 bases left in between. The CDR3 contains 13 residues. CDR1 and CDR2 from the germline V gene are SGHTA and FQGNSA. The CDR3 loop is CASSLTAPNEQFF. As DNA, the CDR3 is TGTGCCAGCAGCTTAACCGCCCCCAATGAGCAGTTCTTC. Complete variable domain (other parts from reference TRBV7-2 and TRBJ2-1): GAGVSQSPSNKVTEKGKDVELRCDPISGHTALYWYRQSLGQGLEFLIYFQGNSAPDKSGLPSDRFSAERTGGSVSTLTIQRTQQEDSAVYLCASSLTAPNEQFFGPGTRLTVL.

There are a few counts of this clonotype. The rearrangement links TRBV29-1 to TRBJ2-4; no firm D call. Germline lookup yields CDR1 SQVTM and CDR2 ANQGSEA. The CDR3 length is 15 residues. V lost 0 bases and J 0 bases, leaving 9 bases between the germline ends. The CDR3 bases are TGCAGCGTTGAAGATATGGTGCTAGCCAAAAACATTCAGTACTTC. Protein: CSVEDMVLAKNIQYF.